This TCR beta chain was recovered during a study of immune evolution from preneoplasia to lung adenocarcinoma. Trimming took 0 bases from V and 7 from J, leaving 12 bases between them. The CDR3 totals 14 residues. Germline lookup yields CDR1 GTSNPN and CDR2 SVGIG (reference sequence). Each case's diagnosis was confirmed by two pathologists on H&E. Study outcomes and limitations: Normal lung had highest clonality; later lesions appeared denser, more diverse.

The assay was immunoSEQ multiplex PCR, and TCRdb's table has in-frame clones only and misses some. In the table there are roughly 9,900 clones, 80% to 90% of which are singletons. In the case of this clone: Its antigen is undetermined.

The TCR comes from a person aged 70 to 79 with lung adenocarcinoma. This chain links TRBV30 with TRBJ1-4; weak D call: TRBD1 (5 bases). The sequencing input was FFPE minimally invasive lung adenocarcinoma tissue. CDR3 sequence: CAWSVHQGSEKLFF. CDR3 sequence (DNA): TGTGCCTGGAGTGTACATCAGGGCTCTGAAAAACTGTTTTTT.